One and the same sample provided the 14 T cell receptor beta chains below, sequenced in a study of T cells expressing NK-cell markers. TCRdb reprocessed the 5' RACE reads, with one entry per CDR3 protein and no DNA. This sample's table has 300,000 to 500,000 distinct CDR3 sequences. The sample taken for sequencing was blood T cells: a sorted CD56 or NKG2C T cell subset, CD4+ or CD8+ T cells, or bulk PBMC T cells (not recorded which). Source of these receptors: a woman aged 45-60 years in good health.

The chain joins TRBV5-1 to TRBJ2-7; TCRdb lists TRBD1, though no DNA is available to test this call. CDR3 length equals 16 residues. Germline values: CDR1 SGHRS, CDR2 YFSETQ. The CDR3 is CASTQTGQPMFNEQYF.

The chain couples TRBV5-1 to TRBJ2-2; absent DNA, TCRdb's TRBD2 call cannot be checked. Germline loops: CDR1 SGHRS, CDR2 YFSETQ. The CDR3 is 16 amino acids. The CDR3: CASSSKLAVNTGELFF.

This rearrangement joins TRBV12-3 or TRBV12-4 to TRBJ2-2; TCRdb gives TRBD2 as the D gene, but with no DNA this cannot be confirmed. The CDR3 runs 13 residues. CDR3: CASTPAGPGELFF.

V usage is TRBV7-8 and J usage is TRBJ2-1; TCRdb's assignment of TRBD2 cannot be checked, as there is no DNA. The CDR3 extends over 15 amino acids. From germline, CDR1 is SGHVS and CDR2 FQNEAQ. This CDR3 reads CASSGQRVSYNEQFF.

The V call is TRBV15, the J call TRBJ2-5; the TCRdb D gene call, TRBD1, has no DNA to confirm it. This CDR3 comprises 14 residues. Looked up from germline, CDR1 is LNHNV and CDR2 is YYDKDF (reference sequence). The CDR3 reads CATSRADRQETQYF.

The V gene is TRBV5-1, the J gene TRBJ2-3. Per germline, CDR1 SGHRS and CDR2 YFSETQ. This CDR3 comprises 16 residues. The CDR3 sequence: CASSFSLGTSTDTQYF.

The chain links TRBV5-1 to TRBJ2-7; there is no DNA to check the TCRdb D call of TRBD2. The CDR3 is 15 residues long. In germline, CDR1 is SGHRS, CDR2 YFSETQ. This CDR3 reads CASSPRTSSSYEQYF.

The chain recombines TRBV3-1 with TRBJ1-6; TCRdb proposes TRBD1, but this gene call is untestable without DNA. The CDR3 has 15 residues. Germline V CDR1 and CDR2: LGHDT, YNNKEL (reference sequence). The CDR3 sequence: CASSQSGQNNSPLHF. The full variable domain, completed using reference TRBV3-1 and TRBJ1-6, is DTAVSQTPKYLVTQMGNDKSIKCEQNLGHDTMYWYKQDSKKFLKIMFSYNNKELIINETVPNRFSPKSPDKAHLNLHINSLELGDSAVYFCASSQSGQNNSPLHFGNGTRLTVT.

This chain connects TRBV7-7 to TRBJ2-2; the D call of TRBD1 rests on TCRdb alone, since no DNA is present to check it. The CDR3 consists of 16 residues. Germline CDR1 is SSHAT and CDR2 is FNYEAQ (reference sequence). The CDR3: CASSSGQGGGSGELFF.

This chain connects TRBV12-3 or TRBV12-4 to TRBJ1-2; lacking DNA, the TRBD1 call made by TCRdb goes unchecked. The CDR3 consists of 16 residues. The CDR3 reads CASSFWTVGGIDGYTF.

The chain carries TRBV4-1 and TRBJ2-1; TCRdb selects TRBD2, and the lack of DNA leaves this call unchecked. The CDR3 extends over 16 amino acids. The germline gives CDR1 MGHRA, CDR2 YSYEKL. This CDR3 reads CASSQGASGRDNEQFF.

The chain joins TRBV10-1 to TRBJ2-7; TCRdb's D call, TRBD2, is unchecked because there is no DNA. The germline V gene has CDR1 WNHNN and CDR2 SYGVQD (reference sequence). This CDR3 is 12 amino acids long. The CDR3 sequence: CASSKGSYEQYF.

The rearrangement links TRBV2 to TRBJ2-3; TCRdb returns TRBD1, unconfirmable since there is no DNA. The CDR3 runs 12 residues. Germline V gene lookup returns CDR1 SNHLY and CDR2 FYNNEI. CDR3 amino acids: CATRQVPDTQYF.

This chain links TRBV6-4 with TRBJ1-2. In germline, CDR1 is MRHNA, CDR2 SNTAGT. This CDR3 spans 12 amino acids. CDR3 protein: CASRRGIPGYTF.